This T cell receptor (beta chain) derives from a study of tumor and adjacent non-tumor tissue in lung cancer (dated by TCRdb to the late 2010s). Context from the whole study: Of the cohort, about a dozen patients had adenocarcinoma, 2 had squamous cell carcinoma and 1 had small cell lung cancer. Among the roughly 15 patients, ages ranged from roughly 31 to 80 years, approximately 10 were men and 5 were women, and disease was TNM stage I to III. A total of 95 million to 150 million productive TCRbeta reads were generated by sequencing, corresponding to an average of about 4.2 million reads per sample. The study compared bulk TCRbeta repertoires between lung tumor tissue and matched distant non-tumor lung tissue from about 14 lung cancer patients. Under 35 paired specimens, one tumor and one normal lung sample per patient, were profiled by TCRbeta CDR3 sequencing. The paper's findings and limits, for the study overall: Because peripheral blood was not sequenced, blood TCRbeta repertoires in the lung cancer patients of the study were not examined. Tumor tissue showed significantly greater TCR diversity (inverse Simpson) than normal lung tissue (431.37 vs 166.20, P = 0.0075, Mann-Whitney U test). The sequencing platform is not named in the methods, and unique molecular identifiers are not mentioned. Younger patients had significantly higher TCR diversity, and higher tumor TCR diversity was associated with shorter overall and disease-free survival. The cohort had only about 14 patients, and the authors noted that larger samples and more detailed clinical data are needed. A significantly larger cumulative share of the repertoire was made up by the top 100 clones in normal lung than in tumor tissue.

RNA was isolated from bulk unsorted tissue, and RNA quality was assessed with a NanoDrop ND-1000 and an Agilent 2100. Newly diagnosed lung cancer patients without prior chemotherapy who had been admitted for thoracic surgery in China between August and November 2014 were enrolled as donors. Anyone who had undergone radiotherapy or chemotherapy before, or who had another cancer at the same time, was left out of the study. Pieces of surgical tissue measuring roughly 1-2.2 cm3 were kept in RNAlater solution and held at -80 degrees C until needed. Library method: multiplex PCR. The data were produced on an Illumina HiSeq 2500. TCRbeta libraries were constructed through three rounds of nested PCR with primers (Table S4) according to protocols adapted from ARM-PCR. Before sequencing, PCR products of 200-500 bp were excised from the gel and purified with the QIAquick gel extraction kit. The published analysis was carried out like this. Reads were cleaned with Trimmomatic, merged with FLASH into complete CDR3 sequences, and assigned to V(D)J germline segments with MiTCR. Clonal diversity was computed as the inverse Simpson's index with VDJtools. In-frame sequences without a premature stop codon were defined as productive reads. TCRdb trimmed the raw reads at Q25, called clones with MiXCR and kept productive beta chains. Entries that share a CDR3 protein sequence are merged under the most common genes and DNA. TCRdb, not the authors, supplied the V and J calls. The sample contains about 80,000 distinct CDR3 sequences, 55% to 80% of them found a single time. Of the sample, approximately 9.5% falls within the top ten clones.

The CDR3 region is 15 residues in length, termini included. Only the CDR3 portion is preserved as DNA: 45 bases, with reading frame beginning at the first base. The germline V gene encodes CDR1 SGHAT and CDR2 FQNNGV. Regarding this clonotype: What this receptor recognizes is not known. Given the absence of the conserved phenylalanine or tryptophan at the CDR3 end, a read error is likely.

The sequenced sample consisted of lung tumor tissue. The sequence is built from TRBV11-2 and TRBJ1-6, and possibly TRBD1, on 5 matching bases. This TCR was recovered from a woman between 40 and 50 years old with non-small cell lung cancer. In nucleotide form, the sequence is TGTGCCAACAGCTTAGCCTCAGGGAATAATTCACCCCTCCACTCT. Its protein product is CANSLASGNNSPLHS.